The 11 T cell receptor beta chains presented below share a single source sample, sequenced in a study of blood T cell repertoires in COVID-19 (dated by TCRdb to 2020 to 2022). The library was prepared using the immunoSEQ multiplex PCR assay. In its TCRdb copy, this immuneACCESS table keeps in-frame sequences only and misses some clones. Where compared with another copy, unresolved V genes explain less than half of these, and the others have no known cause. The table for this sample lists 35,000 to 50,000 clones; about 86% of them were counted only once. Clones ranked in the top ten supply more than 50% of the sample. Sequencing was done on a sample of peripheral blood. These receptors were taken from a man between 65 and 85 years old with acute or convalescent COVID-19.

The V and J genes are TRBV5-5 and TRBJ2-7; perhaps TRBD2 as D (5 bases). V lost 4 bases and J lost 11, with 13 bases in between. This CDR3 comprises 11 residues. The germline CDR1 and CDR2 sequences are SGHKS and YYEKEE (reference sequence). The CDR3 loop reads CASSKDWLEYF. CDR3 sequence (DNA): TGTGCCAGCAGCAAGGACTGGCTGGAGTACTTC.

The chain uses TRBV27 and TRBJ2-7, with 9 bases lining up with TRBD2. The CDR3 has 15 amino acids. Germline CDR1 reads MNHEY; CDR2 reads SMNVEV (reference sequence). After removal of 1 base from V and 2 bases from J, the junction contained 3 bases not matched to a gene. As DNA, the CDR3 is TGTGCCAGCAGTTTATTAGCGGGAGCAGCCTACGAGCAGTACTTC. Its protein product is CASSLLAGAAYEQYF.

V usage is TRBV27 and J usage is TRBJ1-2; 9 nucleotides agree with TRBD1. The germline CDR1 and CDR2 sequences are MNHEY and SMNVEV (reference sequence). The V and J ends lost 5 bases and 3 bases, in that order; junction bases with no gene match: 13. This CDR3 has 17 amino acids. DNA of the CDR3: TGTGCCAGCAGTCCGACGTGGACAGGGGTAATTGACTATGGCTACACCTTC. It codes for CASSPTWTGVIDYGYTF.

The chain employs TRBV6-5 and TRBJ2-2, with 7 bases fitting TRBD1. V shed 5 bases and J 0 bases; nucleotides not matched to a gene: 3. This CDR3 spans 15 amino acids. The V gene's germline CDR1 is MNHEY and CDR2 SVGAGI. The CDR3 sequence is CASSPGTANTGELFF. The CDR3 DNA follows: TGTGCCAGCAGTCCCGGGACAGCGAACACCGGGGAGCTGTTTTTT.

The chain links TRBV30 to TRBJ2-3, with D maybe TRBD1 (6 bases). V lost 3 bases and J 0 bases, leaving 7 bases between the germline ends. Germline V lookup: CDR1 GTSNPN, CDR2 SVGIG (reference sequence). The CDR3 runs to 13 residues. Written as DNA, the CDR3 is TGTGCCTGGAGGGGGGCTAGCACAGATACGCAGTATTTT. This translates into CAWRGASTDTQYF.

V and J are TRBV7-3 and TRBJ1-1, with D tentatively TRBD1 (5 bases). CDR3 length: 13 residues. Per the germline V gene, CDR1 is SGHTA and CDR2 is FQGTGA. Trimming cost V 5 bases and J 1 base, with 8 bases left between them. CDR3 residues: CASSKQENTEAFF. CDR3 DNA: TGTGCCAGCAGCAAACAGGAGAACACTGAAGCTTTCTTT.

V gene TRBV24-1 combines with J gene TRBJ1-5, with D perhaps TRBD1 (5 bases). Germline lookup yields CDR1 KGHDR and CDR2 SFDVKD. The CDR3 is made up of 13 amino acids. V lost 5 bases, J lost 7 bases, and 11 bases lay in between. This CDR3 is CATSVAGDQPQHF. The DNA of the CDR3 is TGTGCCACCAGTGTGGCGGGGGACCAGCCCCAGCATTTT.

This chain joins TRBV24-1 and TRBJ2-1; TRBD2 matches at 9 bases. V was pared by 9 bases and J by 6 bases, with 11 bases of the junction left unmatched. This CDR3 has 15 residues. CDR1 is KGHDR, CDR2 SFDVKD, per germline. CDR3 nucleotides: TGTGCCACCGGACCTGCGGGGGGGAAAGGCAATGAGCAGTTCTTC. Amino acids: CATGPAGGKGNEQFF.

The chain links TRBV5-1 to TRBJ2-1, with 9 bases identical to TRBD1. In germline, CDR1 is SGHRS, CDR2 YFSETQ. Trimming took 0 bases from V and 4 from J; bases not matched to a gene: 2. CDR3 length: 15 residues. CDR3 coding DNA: TGCGCCAGCAGCTTGGAAGGACAGGGGTACAATGAGCAGTTCTTC. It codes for CASSLEGQGYNEQFF.

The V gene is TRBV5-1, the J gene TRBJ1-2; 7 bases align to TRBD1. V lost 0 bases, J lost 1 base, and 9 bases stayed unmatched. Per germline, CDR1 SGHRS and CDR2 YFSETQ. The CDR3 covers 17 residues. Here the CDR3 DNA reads TGCGCCAGCAGCTTGGCGCCGGGACAGATCTTTAACTATGGCTACACCTTC. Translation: CASSLAPGQIFNYGYTF.

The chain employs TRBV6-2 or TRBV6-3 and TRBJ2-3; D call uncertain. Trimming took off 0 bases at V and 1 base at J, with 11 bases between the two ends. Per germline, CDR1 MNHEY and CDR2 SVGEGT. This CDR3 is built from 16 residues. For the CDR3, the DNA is TGTGCCAGCAGTTACTCCAGCGTTACGGGCACAGATACGCAGTATTTT. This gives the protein CASSYSSVTGTDTQYF.